This TCR beta chain was identified in a study of T cells in Graves' hyperthyroidism and ophthalmopathy. General observations from the study: Researchers report that a 13 V-J model separated ophthalmopathy from stable hyperthyroidism.

Disease duration was under 3 months in the ophthalmopathy patients, who also had a Clinical Activity Score of at least 3 and a NOSPECS grade of at least 4. Patients with uncontrolled infections, other autoimmune diseases, pregnancy or lactation were excluded. Looked up from germline, CDR1 is GTSNPN and CDR2 is SVGIG (reference sequence). CDR3 length equals 11 residues. Trimming stripped 1 base from V and 8 bases from J, with 6 bases between. Amplification targeted TCR beta CDR3 regions from RNA transcripts. TCR CDR3 regions were first amplified by RT-PCR with HTBI primers. MiXCR was run by TCRdb on the multiplex PCR reads, yielding one entry per CDR3 protein. The sample yields 450,000 to 650,000 distinct CDR3 sequences, 15% to 20% seen once. This clonotype was found many times. What it binds is not known.

The clonotype originates from a woman under 30 with Graves' ophthalmopathy. The chain has TRBV30 and TRBJ1-3; the D is unclear. Sequencing was done on a sample of blood. CDR3 in amino acids: CAWSARDTIYF. The CDR3 nucleotides are TGTGCCTGGAGTGCCCGGGACACCATATATTTT.